Sequencing of this T cell receptor beta chain was carried out in a study of cytotoxic CD8 clonotypes in ibrutinib-treated CLL. Study summary: After a median roughly twelve months on treatment (6 to 36), response samples were drawn.

Profiled with immunoSEQ multiplex PCR; TCRdb holds only in-frame clones, not every one. In the table there are hundreds of thousands of clones, roughly 70% of which are singletons. Germline CDR1 ENHRY, CDR2 SYGVKD. The CDR3 has 13 residues. The ends were cut back, 0 bases at V and 12 bases at J, with 12 bases in the middle. In the case of this clone: The antigen is undetermined.

Study-wide results and caveats: The study found clonality rose at ibrutinib response, then fell toward baseline at progression. Relative to age-matched healthy donors, clonality at baseline was higher, and it tracked circulating CD8+ T-cell counts.

Sample: PBMCs, taken after 24 months of ibrutinib treatment. The source of this sequence is a human donor with chronic lymphocytic leukemia. The chain links TRBV10-3 to TRBJ2-1; unclear D gene. CDR3 amino acids: CAISESMGYWQFF. CDR3 DNA: TGTGCCATCAGTGAGTCGATGGGATATTGGCAGTTCTTC.